This TCR beta chain originates from a study of PD-1 blockade in classical Hodgkin lymphoma. Study in general: Patients were given intravenous nivolumab, 3 mg/kg, every 2 weeks. Study-level points and caveats: Excluded were patients who started nivolumab under 1 year after ASCT, a group that had lower diversity. Repertoire difference causes, possibly disease activity or prior therapy, remain undefined.

The method was immunoSEQ multiplex PCR; TCRdb's version includes in-frame clones alone and lacks a portion of them. The profile shows about 110,000 clones, about 88% of them singletons. The CDR3 loop spans 14 amino acids. Germline-derived CDR1 and CDR2 are MNHNS and SASEGT. V was pared by 8 bases and J by 6 bases, with 20 bases between. As regards this clone: Antigen: not known.

With no exception, relapse followed autologous stem cell transplantation in all patients, and brentuximab vedotin exposure varied. Complete response, partial response or progressive disease were the best responses. The specimen comprised peripheral blood mononuclear cells (PBMCs), sampled before the second cycle of nivolumab. V is TRBV6-1 and J is TRBJ2-7; tentatively, D is TRBD2 (6 bases). This clonotype originated in a human donor with classical Hodgkin lymphoma. This chain's CDR3 is CASSPSGWGVEQYF. As DNA, the CDR3 is TGTGCCAGCTCGCCCAGCGGTTGGGGGGTCGAGCAGTACTTC.